This is a list of T cell receptor beta chains from one sample in a study of beta chain features in type 1 diabetes. Assay used: immunoSEQ multiplex PCR; TCRdb lists only in-frame clones, some missing. The sample yields hundreds of thousands of clones, around 15% seen once. The material sequenced was naive CD4+ T cells from blood. These receptors were taken from a man aged 18 to 35 with type 1 diabetes. Both conserved end residues are part of each CDR3. A D gene is named only where the DNA matches it firmly. Size is omitted from some rows. Given values are once, few, many or a class for expanded clones.

j_call	d_call	clone_size	v_call	cdr3_aa	cdr3_nt
TRBJ2-5	TRBD2	few	TRBV2	CASSAGGGRSETQYF	TGTGCCAGCAGTGCGGGGGGTGGAAGGAGTGAGACCCAGTACTTC
TRBJ1-1	TRBD1	.	TRBV30	CAWSVRDSMNTEAFF	TGTGCCTGGAGCGTCCGGGACAGCATGAACACTGAAGCTTTCTTT
TRBJ1-1	.	few	TRBV30	CASLPEREAFF	TGTGCCAGCCTCCCGGAACGTGAAGCTTTCTTT
TRBJ2-7	.	.	TRBV7-2	CASSLVVSSYEQYF	TGTGCCAGCAGCTTAGTGGTCAGCTCCTACGAGCAGTACTTC
TRBJ2-1	TRBD1	.	TRBV15	CATSRSYPGQGVNEQFF	TGTGCCACCAGCAGATCCTACCCTGGACAGGGCGTCAATGAGCAGTTCTTC
TRBJ1-2	.	.	TRBV18	CASSGGVGYTF	TGTGCCAGCTCAGGAGGGGTCGGCTACACCTTC
TRBJ2-2	.	few	TRBV5-1	CASSLDRETGELFF	TGCGCCAGCAGCTTGGACAGGGAAACCGGGGAGCTGTTTTTT
TRBJ2-3	.	.	TRBV12-5	CASGFREDTQYF	TGTGCTAGTGGTTTCCGGGAAGATACGCAGTATTTT
TRBJ1-2	.	.	TRBV28	CASYPPGKDGYTF	TGTGCCAGCTACCCCCCAGGGAAGGATGGCTACACCTTC
TRBJ1-4	.	.	TRBV6-1	CASSELGASTNEKLFF	TGTGCCAGCAGTGAATTAGGAGCTTCAACTAATGAAAAACTGTTTTTT
TRBJ2-3	.	.	TRBV5-1	CASRTGTTDTQYF	TGCGCCAGCAGGACCGGGACAACAGATACGCAGTATTTT
TRBJ2-1	.	few	TRBV5-1	CASRAGSYNEQFF	TGCGCCAGCCGAGCGGGCTCCTACAATGAGCAGTTCTTC
TRBJ2-2	.	.	TRBV18	CASSPHQGMNTGELFF	TGTGCCAGCTCACCACATCAGGGGATGAACACCGGGGAGCTGTTTTTT
TRBJ2-2	.	few	TRBV25-1	CASSEGVDRTTGELFF	TGTGCCAGCAGTGAAGGGGTCGACAGAACGACCGGGGAGCTGTTTTTT
TRBJ1-2	.	few	TRBV28	CASSLSPGNTNYGYTF	TGTGCCAGCAGTTTATCGCCAGGGAATACTAACTATGGCTACACCTTC
TRBJ1-1	.	.	TRBV6-5	CASSYSVNTEAFF	TGTGCCAGCAGTTACAGCGTTAACACTGAAGCTTTCTTT
TRBJ2-3	.	.	TRBV5-1	CASSSQITDTQYF	TGCGCCAGCAGCTCTCAGATCACAGATACGCAGTATTTT
TRBJ2-7	TRBD1	few	TRBV13	CASSRGQGADEQYF	TGTGCCAGCAGCCGGGGACAGGGGGCGGACGAGCAGTACTTC
TRBJ2-1	.	few	TRBV19	CASSIAERNEQFF	TGTGCCAGTAGTATAGCGGAACGCAATGAGCAGTTCTTC
TRBJ1-1	TRBD1	.	TRBV11-1	CASSRDRDTEAFF	TGTGCCAGCAGCCGAGACAGGGACACTGAAGCTTTCTTT
TRBJ2-4	TRBD1	.	TRBV27	CASSPRTGKNIQYF	TGTGCCAGCAGTCCCCGGACAGGGAAAAACATTCAGTACTTC
TRBJ2-1	.	few	TRBV7-2	CASSLVWGEEQFF	TGTGCCAGCAGCTTAGTCTGGGGCGAGGAGCAGTTCTTC
TRBJ1-1	TRBD1	.	TRBV30	CAWIGQSGTGGWGYPNTEAFF	TGTGCCTGGATCGGACAATCCGGGACAGGGGGCTGGGGATATCCGAACACTGAAGCTTTCTTT
TRBJ2-5	TRBD1	few	TRBV28	CASSFLRTGVYF	TGTGCCAGCAGTTTTCTTCGGACAGGCGTGTACTTC
TRBJ1-2	TRBD1	.	TRBV28	CASSTGGRYGYTF	TGTGCCAGCAGTACAGGGGGACGGTATGGCTACACCTTC
TRBJ1-1	.	.	TRBV5-1	CASSLGMNTEAFF	TGCGCCAGCAGCCTCGGGATGAACACTGAAGCTTTCTTT
TRBJ2-5	.	.	TRBV30	CAGSPGQTQYF	TGTGCCGGGAGTCCCGGTCAGACCCAGTACTTC
TRBJ1-5	TRBD1	.	TRBV7-2	CASSSGTGPVYF	TGTGCCAGCAGCTCCGGGACAGGCCCTGTGTATTTT
TRBJ2-7	TRBD1	.	TRBV7-2	CASSLVGTGVVDSYEQYF	TGTGCCAGCAGCTTAGTAGGGACAGGGGTCGTCGACTCCTACGAGCAGTACTTC
TRBJ2-1	.	many	TRBV2	CASRVLSSYNEQFF	TGTGCCAGCAGAGTGTTGAGCTCCTACAATGAGCAGTTCTTC
TRBJ1-2	TRBD1	.	TRBV4-1	CASSQYHTGGAEDGYTF	TGCGCCAGCAGCCAATACCATACAGGGGGCGCAGAGGATGGCTACACCTTC
TRBJ2-7	.	few	TRBV7-2	CASSLFSYEQYF	TGTGCCAGCAGCTTATTCAGCTACGAGCAGTACTTC
TRBJ2-7	.	few	TRBV30	CAWSVMGPPSGEYEQYF	TGTGCCTGGAGTGTTATGGGGCCTCCTTCGGGGGAGTACGAGCAGTACTTC
TRBJ2-3	.	few	TRBV29-1	CSVARTAYTDTQYF	TGCAGCGTCGCCCGTACAGCTTACACAGATACGCAGTATTTT
TRBJ1-2	.	.	TRBV7-2	CASSLEGSSGYGYTF	TGTGCCAGCAGCTTAGAAGGTAGTTCAGGCTATGGCTACACCTTC
TRBJ2-1	.	.	TRBV25-1	CASSVGGSSYNEQFF	TGTGCCAGCAGTGTTGGCGGGTCTTCCTACAATGAGCAGTTCTTC
TRBJ1-2	.	.	TRBV11-2	CASSSLKGDYGYTF	TGTGCCAGCAGCTCCCTCAAGGGTGATTATGGCTACACCTTC
TRBJ2-4	TRBD2	.	TRBV5-6	CASSPPGTSWRRDIQYF	TGTGCCAGCAGTCCCCCCGGGACTAGCTGGAGGAGGGACATTCAGTACTTC